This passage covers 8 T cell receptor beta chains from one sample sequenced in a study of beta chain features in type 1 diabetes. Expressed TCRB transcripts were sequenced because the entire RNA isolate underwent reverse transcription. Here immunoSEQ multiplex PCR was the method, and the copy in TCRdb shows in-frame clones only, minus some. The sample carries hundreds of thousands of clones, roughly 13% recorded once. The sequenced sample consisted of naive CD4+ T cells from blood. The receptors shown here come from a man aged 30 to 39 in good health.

For the CDR3, the DNA is TGTGCCAGCAGTCCCCGTATAGGGGAGGAGCAGTTCTTC. The encoded protein is CASSPRIGEEQFF. The chain recombines TRBV27 with TRBJ2-1, with D perhaps being TRBD1 or TRBD2 (5 bases each). Trimming pared 5 bases from V and 10 bases from J, leaving 15 bases between. This CDR3 is 13 amino acids long. Germline values: CDR1 MNHEY, CDR2 SMNVEV (reference sequence).

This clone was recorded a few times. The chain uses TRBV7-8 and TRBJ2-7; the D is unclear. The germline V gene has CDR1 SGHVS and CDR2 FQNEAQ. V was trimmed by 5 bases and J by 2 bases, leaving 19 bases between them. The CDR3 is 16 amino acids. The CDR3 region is CASSPFRVTPTYEQYF. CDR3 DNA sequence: TGTGCCAGCAGCCCCTTCCGGGTAACCCCGACCTACGAGCAGTACTTC.

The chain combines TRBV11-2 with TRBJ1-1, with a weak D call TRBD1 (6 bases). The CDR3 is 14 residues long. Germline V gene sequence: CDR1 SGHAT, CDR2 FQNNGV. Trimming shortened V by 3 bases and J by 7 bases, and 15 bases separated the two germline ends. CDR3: CASSLAGVSNEAFF. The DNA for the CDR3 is TGTGCCAGCAGCTTGGCAGGGGTATCCAATGAAGCTTTCTTT.

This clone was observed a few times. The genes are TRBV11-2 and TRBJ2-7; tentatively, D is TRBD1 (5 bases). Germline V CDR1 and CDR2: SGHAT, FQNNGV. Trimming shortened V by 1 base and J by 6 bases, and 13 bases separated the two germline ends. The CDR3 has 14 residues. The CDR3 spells CASSLAGQTIEQYF. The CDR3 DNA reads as TGTGCCAGCAGCTTAGCTGGACAAACGATCGAGCAGTACTTC.

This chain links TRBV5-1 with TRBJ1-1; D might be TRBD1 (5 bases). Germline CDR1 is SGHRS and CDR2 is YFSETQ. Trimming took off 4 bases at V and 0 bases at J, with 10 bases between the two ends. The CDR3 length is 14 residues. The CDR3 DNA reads TGCGCCAGCAGCCTGGGGACGTTGAACACTGAAGCTTTCTTT. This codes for CASSLGTLNTEAFF. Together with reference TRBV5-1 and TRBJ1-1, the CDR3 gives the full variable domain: KAGVTQTPRYLIKTRGQQVTLSCSPISGHRSVSWYQQTPGQGLQFLFEYFSETQRNKGNFPGRFSGRQFSNSRSEMNVSTLELGDSALYLCASSLGTLNTEAFFGQGTRLTVV.

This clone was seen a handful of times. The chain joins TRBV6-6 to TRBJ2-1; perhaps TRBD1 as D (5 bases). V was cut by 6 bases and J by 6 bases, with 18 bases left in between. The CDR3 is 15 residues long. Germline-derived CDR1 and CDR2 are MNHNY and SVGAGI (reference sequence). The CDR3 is CASSQPQPGFNEQFF. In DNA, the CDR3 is TGTGCCAGCAGCCAACCCCAGCCAGGGTTCAATGAGCAGTTCTTC.

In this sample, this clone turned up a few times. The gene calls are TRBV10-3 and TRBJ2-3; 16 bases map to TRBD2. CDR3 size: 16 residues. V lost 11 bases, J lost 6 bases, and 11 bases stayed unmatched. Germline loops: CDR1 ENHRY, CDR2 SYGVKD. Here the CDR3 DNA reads TGTGCCTCCGACCCGGGACTAGCGGGAGGGGCGGATACGCAGTATTTT. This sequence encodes CASDPGLAGGADTQYF.

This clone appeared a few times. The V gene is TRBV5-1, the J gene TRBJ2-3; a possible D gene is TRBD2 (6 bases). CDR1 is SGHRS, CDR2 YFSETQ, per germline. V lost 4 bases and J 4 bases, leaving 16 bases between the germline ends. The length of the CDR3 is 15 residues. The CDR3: CASSKTSFFADTQYF. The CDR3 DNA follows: TGCGCCAGCAGCAAGACTAGTTTTTTTGCAGATACGCAGTATTTT.